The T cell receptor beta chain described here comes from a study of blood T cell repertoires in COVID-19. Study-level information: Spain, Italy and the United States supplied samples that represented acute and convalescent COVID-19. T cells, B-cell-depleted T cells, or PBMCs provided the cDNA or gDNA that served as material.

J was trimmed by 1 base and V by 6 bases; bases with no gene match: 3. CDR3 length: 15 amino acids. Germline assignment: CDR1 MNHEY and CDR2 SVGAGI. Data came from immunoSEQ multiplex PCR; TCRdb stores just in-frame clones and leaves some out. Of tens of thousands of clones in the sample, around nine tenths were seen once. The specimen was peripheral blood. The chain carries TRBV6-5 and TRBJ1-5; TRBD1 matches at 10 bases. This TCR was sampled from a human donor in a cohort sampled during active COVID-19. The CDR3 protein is CASRTGGASNQPQHF. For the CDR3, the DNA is TGTGCCAGCAGGACAGGGGGCGCGAGCAATCAGCCCCAGCATTTT.